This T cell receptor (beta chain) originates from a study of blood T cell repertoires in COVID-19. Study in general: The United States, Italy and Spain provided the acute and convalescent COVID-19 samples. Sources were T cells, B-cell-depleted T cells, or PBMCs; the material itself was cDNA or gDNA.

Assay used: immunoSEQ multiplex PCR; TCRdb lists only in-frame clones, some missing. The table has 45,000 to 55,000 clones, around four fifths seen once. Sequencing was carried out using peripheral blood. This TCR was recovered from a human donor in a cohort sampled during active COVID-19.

The CDR3 spells CASRIRQGAGELFF. Here the CDR3 DNA reads TGTGCCAGCAGGATCCGACAGGGCGCCGGGGAGCTGTTTTTT. The chain recombines TRBV6-5 with TRBJ2-2; 7 nucleotides line up with TRBD1. Germline CDR1 and CDR2: MNHEY and SVGAGI. Trimming removed 6 bases from V and 6 bases from J; junction bases left unmatched: 7. This CDR3 is 14 amino acids long.